This TCR beta chain was captured in a study of shared clonotypes between healthy human individuals. V was pared by 3 bases and J by 6 bases, with 11 bases of the junction left unmatched. The CDR3 loop spans 16 amino acids. The germline V gene has CDR1 SGDLS and CDR2 YYNGEE. Naive CD8 isolation took CD45RO-negative cells positively selected for CCR7 and excluded terminally differentiated effector memory CD45RA+ cells. Some clones are missing from TCRdb's copy, which holds only in-frame ones; the method was immunoSEQ multiplex PCR. The data hold 2 million to 2.5 million clones, with approximately 94% observed a single time. This clone was observed once.

The chain uses TRBV9 and TRBJ2-1, with TRBD2 identical over 8 bases. The sequencing input was naive CD8+ T cells from PBMCs. This receptor was taken from a man aged 18-30 years in good health. Some clones in this sample may be carry-over from other donors' samples. CDR3 in DNA: TGTGCCAGCAGCGCCACCCCCGGGGGGGGGCTCAATGAGCAGTTCTTC. Its protein product is CASSATPGGGLNEQFF. The variable domain in full, completed from reference TRBV9 and TRBJ2-1, reads DSGVTQTPKHLITATGQRVTLRCSPRSGDLSVYWYQQSLDQGLQFLIQYYNGEERAKGNILERFSAQQFPDLHSELNLSSLELGDSALYFCASSATPGGGLNEQFFGPGTRLTVL.